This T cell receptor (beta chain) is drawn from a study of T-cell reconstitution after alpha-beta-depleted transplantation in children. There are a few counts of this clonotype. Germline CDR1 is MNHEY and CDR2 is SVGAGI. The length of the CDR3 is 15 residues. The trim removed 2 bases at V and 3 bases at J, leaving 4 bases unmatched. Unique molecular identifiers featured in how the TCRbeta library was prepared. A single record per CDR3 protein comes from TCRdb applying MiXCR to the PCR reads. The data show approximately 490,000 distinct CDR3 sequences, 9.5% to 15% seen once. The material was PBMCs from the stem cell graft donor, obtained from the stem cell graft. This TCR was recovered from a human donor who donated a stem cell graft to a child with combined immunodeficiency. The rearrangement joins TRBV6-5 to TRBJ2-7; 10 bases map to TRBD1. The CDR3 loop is CASSYRDRGVYEQYF. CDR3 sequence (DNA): TGTGCCAGCAGTTACCGGGACAGGGGTGTCTACGAGCAGTACTTC.